The source of this T cell receptor (beta chain) is a study of control samples from healthy donors and cancer patients. Libraries were prepared by immunoSEQ multiplex PCR; TCRdb keeps only in-frame clonotypes and omits some of them. The sample shows approximately 51,000 clones, 80% of them seen only once. The germline CDR1 and CDR2 sequences are LGHDT and YNNKEL (reference sequence). The CDR3 has 12 residues. The V end lost 0 bases, the J end lost 7 bases, and 7 bases lay between the germline ends. The sequencing input was blood. The source of this sequence is a man in his 70s in good health. This sequence joins TRBV3-1 (or the pseudogene TRBV3-2) and TRBJ2-7; unclear D gene. Written as DNA, the CDR3 is TGTGCCAGCAGCCAAGATTTGAGGGAGCAGTACTTC. Translation: CASSQDLREQYF.